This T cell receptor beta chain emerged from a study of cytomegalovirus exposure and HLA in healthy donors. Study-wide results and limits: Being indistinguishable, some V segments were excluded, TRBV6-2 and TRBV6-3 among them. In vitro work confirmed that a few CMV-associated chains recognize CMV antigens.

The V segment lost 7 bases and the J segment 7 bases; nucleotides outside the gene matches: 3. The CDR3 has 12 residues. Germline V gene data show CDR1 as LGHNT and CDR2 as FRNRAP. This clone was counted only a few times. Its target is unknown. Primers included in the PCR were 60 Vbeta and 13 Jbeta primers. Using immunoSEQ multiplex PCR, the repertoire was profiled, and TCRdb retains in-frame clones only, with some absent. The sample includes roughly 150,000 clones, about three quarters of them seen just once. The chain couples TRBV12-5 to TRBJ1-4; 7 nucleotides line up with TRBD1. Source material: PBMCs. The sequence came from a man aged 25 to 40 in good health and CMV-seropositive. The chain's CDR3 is CASAPGGEKLFF. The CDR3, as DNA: TGTGCTAGTGCCCCAGGGGGTGAAAAACTGTTTTTT.